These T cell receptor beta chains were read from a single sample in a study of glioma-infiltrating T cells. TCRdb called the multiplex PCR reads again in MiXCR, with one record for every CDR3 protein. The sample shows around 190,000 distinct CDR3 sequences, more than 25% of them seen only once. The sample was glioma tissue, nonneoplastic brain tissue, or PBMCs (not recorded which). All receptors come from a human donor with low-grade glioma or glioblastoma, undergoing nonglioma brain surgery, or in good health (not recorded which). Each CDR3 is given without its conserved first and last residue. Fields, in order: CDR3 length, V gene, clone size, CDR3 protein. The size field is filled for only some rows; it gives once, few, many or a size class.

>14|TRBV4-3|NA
ASSQDYPGTTYEQY
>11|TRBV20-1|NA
SANGPRNTEAF
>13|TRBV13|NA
ASSFAGMGPDTQY
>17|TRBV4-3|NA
ASSQARTPLATPTYEQY
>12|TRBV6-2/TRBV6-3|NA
ACSVTSGNNEQY
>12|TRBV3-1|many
ASSPSMVNYGYT
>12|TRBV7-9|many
ASSLMDGAETQY
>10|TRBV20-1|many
SASTSNSPLH
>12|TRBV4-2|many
ASSPTSDYNEQF
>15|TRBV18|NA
ASSPVPGLAGAYEQY
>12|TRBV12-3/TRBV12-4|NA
ASSLRDRGFEQF
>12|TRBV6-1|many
ASSAGTGGEKLF
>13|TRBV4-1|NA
ASSQEWQGEYGDT
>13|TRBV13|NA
ASSPAGVVPDTQY
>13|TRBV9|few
ASSVDGGDNQPQH
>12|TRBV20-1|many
SAQKGGGSTEAF
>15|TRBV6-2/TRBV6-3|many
ASSQLPRTPNTGELF
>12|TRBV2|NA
ATHGAGVGNEQY
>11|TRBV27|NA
ASSSGPHYAYT
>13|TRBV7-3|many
ASSRQGGDTGELF
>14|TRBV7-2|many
ASSLWPSSYNSPLH
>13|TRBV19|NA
ASSKKGADEQPQH
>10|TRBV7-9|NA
ASSLSGDEQF
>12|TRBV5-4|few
ASSAHSGVETQY
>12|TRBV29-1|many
SVAQGAPGNTIY
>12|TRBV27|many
ASSRLGYTGELF
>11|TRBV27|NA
ASSLSQRDGYT
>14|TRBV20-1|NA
SAGQRGLAGIGDHF
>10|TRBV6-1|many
ASRAGQETQY
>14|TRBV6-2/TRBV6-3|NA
ASSLERGTGGENQY
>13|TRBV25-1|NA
AISARTGANSPLH
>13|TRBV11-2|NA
ASSLVSGEADTQY
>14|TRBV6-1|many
ASSPGLAGVVYEQY
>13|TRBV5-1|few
ASSSRTGGGYEQY
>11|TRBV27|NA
ASGLGVNTEAF
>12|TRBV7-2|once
ASSDAPPNYGYT
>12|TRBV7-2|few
ASSLSGGPGELF
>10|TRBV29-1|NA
SVEGTNYEQY
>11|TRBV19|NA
ASSQTGETEAF
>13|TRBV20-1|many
SARDWTGPAYGAF
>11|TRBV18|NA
ASSPQGGDEQL
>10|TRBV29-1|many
SVGSANTEAF